This T cell receptor beta chain was recovered during a study of blood T cell repertoires in COVID-19. CDR3 length: 15 amino acids. Germline CDR1 reads LNHDA; CDR2 reads SQIVND (reference sequence). Trimming removed 4 bases at V and 0 bases at J, with 12 bases between. Seattle patient enrollment occurred during active infection, with longitudinal follow-up thereafter. Libraries were prepared by immunoSEQ multiplex PCR; TCRdb keeps only in-frame clonotypes and omits some of them. The sample lists roughly 120,000 clones, roughly 90% seen once, with around 2% in the top ten. J is TRBJ1-2 and V is TRBV19; D is ambiguous. The specimen sequenced was peripheral blood. This TCR derives from a man in his forties or fifties with COVID-19, enrolled during active disease. Here the CDR3 reads CASSKYSEANYGYTF. The CDR3 nucleotides read TGTGCCAGTAGTAAGTACAGTGAAGCTAACTATGGCTACACCTTC.